This T cell receptor (beta chain) stems from a study of blood T cell repertoires in COVID-19. Study overall: Material from acute and convalescent COVID-19 was sourced from the United States, Italy and Spain. In each case, the material was cDNA or gDNA derived from T cells, B-cell-depleted T cells, or PBMCs.

In the original workflow: How many nucleated cells were present was estimated from reference gene primer amplification. The table came from immunoSEQ multiplex PCR; TCRdb's copy has only in-frame clones and leaves some out. That table furnishes V, J and clone size, whereas the DNA furnished D and trimming. The data contain 200,000 to 300,000 clones, about 86% of them singletons. Note on this clone: The sample has other DNA sequences that encode this CDR3 too.

The germline gives CDR1 LGHNA, CDR2 YNFKEQ. V shed 3 bases and J shed 1 base, with 6 bases lying between them. The CDR3 extends over 13 amino acids. This clonotype was sampled from a man younger than 45 with active or convalescent COVID-19. The specimen sequenced was peripheral blood. The rearrangement uses TRBV4-2 and TRBJ1-2; a weak D match, TRBD1 (6 bases). CDR3 region: CASSQDSNYGYTF. The CDR3 nucleotides are TGTGCCAGCAGCCAGGACAGTAACTATGGCTACACCTTC.